The 14 T cell receptor beta chains below all came from one sample that was sequenced in a study of blood T cell repertoires in COVID-19. TCRdb keeps only in-frame clones here, not all; method: immunoSEQ multiplex PCR. The repertoire holds 200,000 to 250,000 clones, with roughly 84% as singletons. Material: peripheral blood. The receptors derive from a man aged 40-55 years with acute or convalescent COVID-19.

This clone appeared a single time. This chain connects TRBV6-5 to TRBJ1-3; D not resolved. V lost 6 bases and J 4 bases, leaving 10 bases between the germline ends. CDR1 and CDR2 from the germline V gene are MNHEY and SVGAGI. This CDR3 has 13 residues. CDR3 in amino acids: CASRGWRGNTIYF. In nucleotides, the CDR3 is TGTGCCAGCAGAGGCTGGAGAGGAAACACCATATATTTT.

This clone has only a few counts. This chain connects TRBV2 to TRBJ1-6; 10 bases match TRBD1. The CDR3 runs 17 residues. After removal of 3 bases from V and 7 bases from J, the junction contained 9 bases not matched to a gene. Germline lookup yields CDR1 SNHLY and CDR2 FYNNEI. The CDR3 DNA is TGTGCCAGCAGTGATATATCCGGGACAGGGGACAATTCACCCCTCCACTTT. Encoded protein: CASSDISGTGDNSPLHF.

For this clone: The sample contains more than one DNA sequence encoding this CDR3. The rearrangement joins TRBV6-5 to TRBJ2-1, with D possibly matching TRBD1 (5 bases). The CDR3 runs 16 residues. Germline V gene sequence: CDR1 MNHEY, CDR2 SVGAGI. V lost 0 bases to trimming and J lost 0 bases, with 9 bases between them. The CDR3 region is CASSYSAGFSYNEQFF. For the CDR3, the DNA is TGTGCCAGCAGTTACTCGGCAGGGTTCTCCTACAATGAGCAGTTCTTC.

This chain connects TRBV19 to TRBJ2-1; D unclear. The germline gives CDR1 LNHDA, CDR2 SQIVND (reference sequence). Deletions cut 6 bases from V and 0 bases from J, with 9 bases between. This CDR3 region has 14 residues. The chain's CDR3 is CASRFESSYNEQFF. The CDR3 nucleotides read TGTGCCAGTAGATTCGAGAGCTCCTACAATGAGCAGTTCTTC.

This sequence joins TRBV7-9 and TRBJ1-3; TRBD1 matches at 7 bases. Losses at the gene ends were 4 bases for V and 1 base for J; bases not matched to a gene: 13. The V gene's germline CDR1 is SEHNR and CDR2 FQNEAQ (reference sequence). This CDR3 is 18 amino acids long. CDR3 sequence reads: CASSSGGDRLLSGNTIYF. The CDR3 DNA reads TGTGCCAGCAGCTCGGGGGGGGACAGATTATTATCTGGAAACACCATATATTTT.

The chain carries TRBV7-9 and TRBJ2-1, with a weak D call TRBD1 (8 bases). Germline V lookup: CDR1 SEHNR, CDR2 FQNEAQ (reference sequence). This CDR3 has 14 residues. Trimming removed 5 bases from V and 8 bases from J, with 16 bases in between. The CDR3 nucleotides read TGTGCCAGCAGCCCACGGACAGGGAGGGATGAGCAGTTCTTC. Protein: CASSPRTGRDEQFF.

The chain couples TRBV18 to TRBJ1-2; tentatively, D is TRBD1 (5 bases). Per the germline V gene, CDR1 is KGHSH and CDR2 is LQKENI. The CDR3 is 14 residues long. Deletions cut 3 bases from V and 6 bases from J, with 14 bases between. CDR3 region: CASSPSGLSDGYTF. The CDR3 DNA reads as TGTGCCAGCTCACCCTCAGGGCTATCTGATGGCTACACCTTC. Filled out from reference TRBV18 and TRBJ1-2, the complete variable domain reads NAGVMQNPRHLVRRRGQEARLRCSPMKGHSHVYWYRQLPEEGLKFMVYLQKENIIDESGMPKERFSAEFPKEGPSILRIQQVVRGDSAAYFCASSPSGLSDGYTFGSGTRLTVV.

V is TRBV4-2 and J is TRBJ1-2; TRBD1 agrees at 8 bases. J gave up 0 bases and V 4 bases, and 10 bases lay outside the gene matches. The CDR3 is 17 amino acids. Germline V gives CDR1 LGHNA, CDR2 YNFKEQ. The CDR3 DNA follows: TGTGCCAGCAGCCCCTCCGGACAGGGAAAAACTAACTATGGCTACACCTTC. As protein: CASSPSGQGKTNYGYTF.

The gene calls are TRBV5-4 and TRBJ2-5; no clear D gene. Germline CDR1 and CDR2: SGHNT and YYREEE (reference sequence). Deletions cut 4 bases from V and 5 bases from J, with 15 bases between. CDR3 length equals 14 residues. DNA for the CDR3: TGTGCCAGCAGCGGTCCCCCTCTTCAGGAGACCCAGTACTTC. Residues: CASSGPPLQETQYF.

The sample holds one count of this clone. The chain joins TRBV9 to TRBJ1-2; D remains ambiguous. V lost 3 bases and J 7 bases, leaving 19 bases between the germline ends. Germline CDR1 SGDLS, CDR2 YYNGEE. This CDR3 region has 15 residues. The CDR3 sequence is CASSGLGSQEVGYTF. CDR3 DNA sequence: TGTGCCAGCAGCGGGCTGGGGAGCCAGGAGGTTGGCTACACCTTC.

The chain links TRBV7-6 to TRBJ2-7, with 7 bases identical to TRBD1. This CDR3 region has 16 residues. V gave up 1 base and J gave up 2 bases; unmatched junction bases: 8. The germline gives CDR1 SGHVS, CDR2 FNYEAQ. The CDR3 region has the DNA TGTGCCAGCAGCTTAGATCTCTGGGGACAGCCCTACGAGCAGTACTTC. It codes for CASSLDLWGQPYEQYF.

V and J are TRBV11-1 and TRBJ2-2, with a tentative D call TRBD2 (5 bases). The CDR3 is 14 residues long. Between the trimmed V and J ends, which lost 7 bases and 6 bases, there was a span of 15 bases. Germline loops: CDR1 SGHAT, CDR2 FQDESV (reference sequence). The chain's CDR3 is CASTKREGAGELFF. The CDR3 nucleotides read TGTGCCAGCACCAAACGAGAGGGAGCCGGGGAGCTGTTTTTT.

The V gene is TRBV4-1, the J gene TRBJ2-7; D might be TRBD2 (5 bases). V lost 0 bases, J lost 2 bases, and 17 bases lay in between. Per germline, CDR1 MGHRA and CDR2 YSYEKL. The CDR3 is 17 residues long. The CDR3 DNA follows: TGCGCCAGCAGCCAAGAGCTGGGTAGCGTTCTGACCTACGAGCAGTACTTC. This gives the protein CASSQELGSVLTYEQYF.

This sequence joins TRBV27 and TRBJ2-2, with D unclear. Germline V gives CDR1 MNHEY, CDR2 SMNVEV (reference sequence). V shed 0 bases and J shed 7 bases, with 12 bases lying between them. The CDR3 is 15 amino acids. The CDR3 here is CASSLSPGLVGELFF. The CDR3 DNA sequence: TGTGCCAGCAGTTTATCACCGGGTTTGGTCGGGGAGCTGTTTTTT.